The present TCR beta chain was sequenced within a study of lymphopenia after photon versus proton radiotherapy. The table came from immunoSEQ multiplex PCR; TCRdb's copy has only in-frame clones and leaves some out. In the table there are 65,000 to 70,000 clones, more than 75% of which are singletons. Study-wide findings and caveats: Photon-treated patients lost naive T cells and TCR diversity; proton-treated stayed stable. After the lymphocyte nadir, photon-treated repertoires showed oligoclonal expansion, especially of CD8+ Temra cells.

The CDR3 sequence is 14 residues long. Germline values: CDR1 SGHTA, CDR2 FQGNSA. The ends were cut back, 4 bases at V and 4 bases at J, with 11 bases in the middle. Regarding this clone: Its antigen is currently unknown.

The material sequenced was peripheral blood, taken from a patient treated with photon-based radiotherapy. The rearrangement joins TRBV7-2 to TRBJ1-5, with D perhaps TRBD1 (5 bases). This TCR was recovered from a woman in her seventies with pancreatic cancer. This CDR3 reads CASSSGPLNQPQHF. The CDR3 DNA sequence: TGTGCCAGCAGCTCGGGACCGCTTAATCAGCCCCAGCATTTT.